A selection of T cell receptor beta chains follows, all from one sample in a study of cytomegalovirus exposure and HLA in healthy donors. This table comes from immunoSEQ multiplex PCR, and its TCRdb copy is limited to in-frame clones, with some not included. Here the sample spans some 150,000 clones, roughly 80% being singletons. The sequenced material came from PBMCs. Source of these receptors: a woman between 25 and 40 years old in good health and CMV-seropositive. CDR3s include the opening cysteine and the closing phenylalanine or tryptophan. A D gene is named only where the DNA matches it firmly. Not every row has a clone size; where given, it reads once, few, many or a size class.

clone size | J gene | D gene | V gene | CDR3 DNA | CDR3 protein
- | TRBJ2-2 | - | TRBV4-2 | TGTGCCAGCAGCCAAGCGACAGGTTTCGCCACCGGGGAGCTGTTTTTT | CASSQATGFATGELFF
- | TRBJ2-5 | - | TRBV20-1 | TGCAGTGCCAAAAAAGAGACCCAGTACTTC | CSAKKETQYF
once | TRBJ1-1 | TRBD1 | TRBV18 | TGTGCCAGCTCACCTCGACAGGGCCAGACTGAAGCTTTCTTT | CASSPRQGQTEAFF
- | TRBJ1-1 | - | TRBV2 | TGTGCCAGCAGTGGCCAGGGGAACACTGAAGCTTTCTTT | CASSGQGNTEAFF
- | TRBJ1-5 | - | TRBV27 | TGTGCCAGCAGACCTACAGGGAGCAATCAGCCCCAGCATTTT | CASRPTGSNQPQHF
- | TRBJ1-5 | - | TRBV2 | TGTGCCAGCATGTGGGAGAGCGGTCAGCCCCAGCATTTT | CASMWESGQPQHF
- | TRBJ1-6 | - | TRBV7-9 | TGTGCCAGCACACAGGGCTCCTATAATTCACCCCTCCACTTT | CASTQGSYNSPLHF
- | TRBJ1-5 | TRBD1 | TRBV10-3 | TGTGCCATCAGCGGGACAGGGGGCGGAACGGGCAATCAGCCCCAGCATTTT | CAISGTGGGTGNQPQHF
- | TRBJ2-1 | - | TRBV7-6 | TGTGCCAGCAGCCGTCAGTACAATGAGCAGTTCTTC | CASSRQYNEQFF
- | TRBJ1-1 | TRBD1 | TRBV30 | TGTGCCTCCAACGGCAGGGGGCAGGCGAACACTGAAGCTTTCTTT | CASNGRGQANTEAFF
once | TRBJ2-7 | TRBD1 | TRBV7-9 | TGTGCCAGCAGCGGGTGGACAGGGGCGTACGAGCAGTACTTC | CASSGWTGAYEQYF
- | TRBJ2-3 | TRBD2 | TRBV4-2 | TGTGCCAGCAGCCAAGGACCCGGGACTAGCGGGGGAGATACGCAGTATTTT | CASSQGPGTSGGDTQYF
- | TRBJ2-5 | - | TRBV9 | TGTGCCAGCAGCGTAGAACACAACAGGTTCGAGACCCAGTACTTC | CASSVEHNRFETQYF
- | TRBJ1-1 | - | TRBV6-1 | TGTGCCAGCAGGCTATTACAGGGCTACACTGAAGCTTTCTTT | CASRLLQGYTEAFF
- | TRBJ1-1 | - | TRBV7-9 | TGTGCCAGCAGCCGCGGGGGGACTGAAGCTTTCTTT | CASSRGGTEAFF
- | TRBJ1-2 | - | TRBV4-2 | TGTGCCAGCAGCCAAGAGGGTTCGGGACTGGGGGGGGGCTACACCTTC | CASSQEGSGLGGGYTF
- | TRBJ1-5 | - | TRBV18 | TGTGCCAGCTCACCTACTCAGGATGGTCAGCCCCAGCATTTT | CASSPTQDGQPQHF
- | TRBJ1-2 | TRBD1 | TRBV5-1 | TGCGCCAGCAGCTGGTCCTGGGTAGCTAGGGGGCTTAACTATGGCTACACCTTC | CASSWSWVARGLNYGYTF
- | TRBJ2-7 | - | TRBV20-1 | TGCAGTGCTGTCTACGTCCTCGAGCAGTACTTC | CSAVYVLEQYF
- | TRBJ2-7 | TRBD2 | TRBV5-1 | TGCGCCAGCAGCCTGGGACTACGCTACGAGCAGTACTTC | CASSLGLRYEQYF
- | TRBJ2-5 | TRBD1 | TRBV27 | TGTGCCAGCAGTTTACAGGGGGCTCAAGAGCAGTACTTC | CASSLQGAQEQYF
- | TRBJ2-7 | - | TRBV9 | TGTGCCAGCAGCGTAGGGGCGGGGAGCTCCTACGAGCAGTACTTC | CASSVGAGSSYEQYF
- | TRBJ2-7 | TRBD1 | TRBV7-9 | TGTGCCAGCAGCTCCTTTCCCCGCACAGGGGCAACATACGAGCAGTACTTC | CASSSFPRTGATYEQYF
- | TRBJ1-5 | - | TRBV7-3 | TGTGCCAGCAGCCAGGACAGTTTTAGCAATCAGCCCCAGCATTTT | CASSQDSFSNQPQHF
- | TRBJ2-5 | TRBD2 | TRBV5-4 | TGTGCCAGCAGCTTGGGGGGGGACGGGGGGAGAGAGACCCAGTACTTC | CASSLGGDGGRETQYF
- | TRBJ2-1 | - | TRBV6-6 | TGTGCCAGCAGTTACTCAGGGGTTGAGCAGTTCTTC | CASSYSGVEQFF
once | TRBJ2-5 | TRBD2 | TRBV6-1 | TGTGCCAGCAGTAGCGGGGGGGCCGGGGAGACCCAGTACTTC | CASSSGGAGETQYF
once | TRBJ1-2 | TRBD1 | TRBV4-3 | TGCGCCAGCAGCCAGGACAGGGGGCCCTATGGCTACACCTTC | CASSQDRGPYGYTF
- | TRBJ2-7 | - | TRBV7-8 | TGTGCCTGCAGGTTAGAGCCGGCCTACGAGCAGTACTTC | CACRLEPAYEQYF
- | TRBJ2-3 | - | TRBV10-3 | TGTGCCATCAGTGAGTTGTGGGGGCGGACAGATACGCAGTATTTT | CAISELWGRTDTQYF
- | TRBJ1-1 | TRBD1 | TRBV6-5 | TGTGCCAGCATTGGACAGGTCAACACTGAAGCTTTCTTT | CASIGQVNTEAFF
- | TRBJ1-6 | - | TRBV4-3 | TGCGCCAGCAGCCAAGCAGACAGCTATAATTCACCCCTCCACTTT | CASSQADSYNSPLHF
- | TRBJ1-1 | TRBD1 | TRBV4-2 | TGTGCCAGCAGCCAGGATCCTACAGGGGGCACCACTGAAGCTTTCTTT | CASSQDPTGGTTEAFF
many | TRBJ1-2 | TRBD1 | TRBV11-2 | TGTGCCAGCAGCTTAACCCCGACAGGGGCATACACCTTC | CASSLTPTGAYTF
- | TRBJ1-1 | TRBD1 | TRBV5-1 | TGCGCCAGCAGCTCGGGACAGGGGATAAGGGGCATTGAAGCTTTCTTT | CASSSGQGIRGIEAFF
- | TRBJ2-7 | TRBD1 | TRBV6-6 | TGTGCCAGCAGTTACTCGACAGGGGTCGACTACGAGCAGTACTTC | CASSYSTGVDYEQYF
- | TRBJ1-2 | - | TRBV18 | TGTGCCAGCTCACCGGCAGGGCAGGGCGATGGCTACACCTTC | CASSPAGQGDGYTF
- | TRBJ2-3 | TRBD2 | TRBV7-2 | TGTGCCAGCAGCCCCCTCGGGCTAGCGGGGGGGTATACGCAGTATTTT | CASSPLGLAGGYTQYF
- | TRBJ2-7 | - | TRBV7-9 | TGTTCCAGCAGCCGAACAGGGATCTTCGAGCAGTACTTC | CSSSRTGIFEQYF
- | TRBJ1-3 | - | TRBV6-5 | TGTGCCAGCAGCTATCAGGCTGGAAACACCATATATTTT | CASSYQAGNTIYF
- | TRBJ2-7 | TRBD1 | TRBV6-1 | TGTGCCAGCAGTCGGACAGGGAGCTCCTACGAGCAGTACTTC | CASSRTGSSYEQYF